This passage covers 18 T cell receptor beta chains from one sample sequenced in a study of blood T cell repertoires in COVID-19. TCRdb's table, derived via immunoSEQ multiplex PCR, lists solely in-frame clones and lacks some. The sample includes over 150,000 clones, around three quarters seen only once; the top ten take about 8.3%. The source material was peripheral blood. The source is a man in his sixties with acute or convalescent COVID-19.

The chain links TRBV6-4 to TRBJ1-5; perhaps TRBD1 as D (5 bases). This CDR3 is built from 13 residues. V was trimmed by 5 bases and J by 10 bases, leaving 15 bases between them. The germline gives CDR1 MRHNA, CDR2 SNTAGT. The CDR3 sequence is CASSTQGGQPQHF. DNA for the CDR3: TGTGCCAGCAGTACCCAGGGTGGGCAACCCCAGCATTTT.

The CDR3 region has the DNA TGTGCCAGCAGTAGCGGGTGGATGGATTCACCCCTCCACTTT. Protein: CASSSGWMDSPLHF. The rearrangement uses TRBV6-5 and TRBJ1-6; D is ambiguous. This CDR3 has 14 residues. CDR1 and CDR2 (germline): MNHEY, SVGAGI. V was pared by 5 bases and J by 8 bases, with 13 bases between.

The chain links TRBV18 to TRBJ1-2; unclear D gene. Germline loops: CDR1 KGHSH, CDR2 LQKENI. Deletions cut 3 bases from V and 0 bases from J, with 11 bases between. The CDR3 loop spans 15 amino acids. In DNA form, the CDR3 reads TGTGCCAGCTCACCCCCTGGAGAAGCTAACTATGGCTACACCTTC. Translating it yields CASSPPGEANYGYTF.

The rearrangement uses TRBV7-8 and TRBJ1-1; 11 bases align to TRBD1. V lost 3 bases to trimming and J lost 2 bases; unmatched junction nucleotides: 5. The CDR3 consists of 16 residues. The germline V gene encodes CDR1 SGHVS and CDR2 FQNEAQ. The CDR3 here is CASSFWTGGGNTEAFF. The CDR3 DNA is TGTGCCAGCAGCTTTTGGACAGGGGGCGGCAACACTGAAGCTTTCTTT.

CDR3 sequence: CASSQDRDFYEQYF. The CDR3 DNA is TGCGCCAGCAGCCAGGACAGGGATTTCTACGAGCAGTACTTC. This chain links TRBV4-1 with TRBJ2-7, with 8 bases that match TRBD1. The CDR3 is 14 amino acids. Per the germline V gene, CDR1 is MGHRA and CDR2 is YSYEKL. V shed 3 bases and J 3 bases; nucleotides not matched to a gene: 4.

DNA for the CDR3: TGTGCCAGTAAAGGGGGGGCAGGAGATACGCAGTATTTT. Translating gives CASKGGAGDTQYF. The chain has TRBV12-3 or TRBV12-4 and TRBJ2-3, with a possible D match to TRBD2 (7 bases). V was pared by 9 bases and J by 5 bases, with 15 bases between. The CDR3 totals 13 residues.

V usage is TRBV5-1 and J usage is TRBJ2-5; 8 bases are a match to TRBD1. V was pared by 3 bases and J by 1 base, with 5 bases of the junction left unmatched. Germline lookup yields CDR1 SGHRS and CDR2 YFSETQ. This CDR3 is 15 amino acids long. This CDR3 reads CASSWGDRSQETQYF. In nucleotides, the CDR3 is TGCGCCAGCAGCTGGGGGGACAGGTCCCAAGAGACCCAGTACTTC. Drawing the rest from reference TRBV5-1 and TRBJ2-5, the complete variable domain is KAGVTQTPRYLIKTRGQQVTLSCSPISGHRSVSWYQQTPGQGLQFLFEYFSETQRNKGNFPGRFSGRQFSNSRSEMNVSTLELGDSALYLCASSWGDRSQETQYFGPGTRLLVL.

The gene calls are TRBV7-2 and TRBJ2-7; 7 bases map to TRBD1. V shed 6 bases, J shed 0 bases, and the junction held 5 bases outside the gene matches. Germline CDR1 is SGHTA and CDR2 is FQGNSA. The CDR3 totals 14 residues. CDR3 in DNA: TGTGCCAGCAGATTCCGGGACAGCTCCTACGAGCAGTACTTC. It yields the protein CASRFRDSSYEQYF.

The chain employs TRBV3-1 (or the pseudogene TRBV3-2) and TRBJ1-5, with TRBD1 identical over 8 bases. Germline CDR1 LGHDT, CDR2 YNNKEL (reference sequence). With 5 bases clipped from V and 7 bases from J, the junction kept 7 bases outside the gene matches. The CDR3 loop spans 14 amino acids. The CDR3 protein is CASSWDRKKQPQHF. The CDR3 DNA follows: TGTGCCAGCAGCTGGGACAGGAAAAAACAGCCCCAGCATTTT.

V is TRBV11-1 and J is TRBJ2-7; TRBD2 is a possible D gene (6 bases). Germline V CDR1 and CDR2: SGHAT, FQDESV (reference sequence). The CDR3 sequence is 12 residues long. The germline V and J ends were trimmed by 7 bases and 6 bases, with 13 bases remaining between them. The CDR3 DNA is TGTGCCAGCACCATACCGGGGGTCGAGCAGTACTTC. Amino acid sequence: CASTIPGVEQYF.

The chain joins TRBV14 to TRBJ2-2; 8 positions agree with TRBD2. Per germline, CDR1 SGHDN and CDR2 FVKESK. CDR3 length: 17 amino acids. V shed 4 bases, J shed 0 bases, and the junction held 7 bases outside the gene matches. CDR3 coding DNA: TGTGCCAGCAGCCCTCTACTGGGACTAGCGAACACCGGGGAGCTGTTTTTT. It translates to CASSPLLGLANTGELFF.

The J gene is TRBJ1-3, the V gene TRBV3-1 (or the pseudogene TRBV3-2), with D maybe TRBD1 (5 bases). Per germline, CDR1 LGHDT and CDR2 YNNKEL (reference sequence). Trimming stripped 2 bases from V and 0 bases from J, with 8 bases between. This CDR3 spans 15 amino acids. The CDR3 here is CASSQKTVSGNTIYF. CDR3 nucleotide sequence: TGTGCCAGCAGCCAAAAGACAGTCTCTGGAAACACCATATATTTT.

In this sample, this clone turned up many times. V and J are TRBV5-8 and TRBJ2-1; 7 bases map to TRBD1. The CDR3 totals 14 residues. Per germline, CDR1 SGHTS and CDR2 YDEGEE. V shed 3 bases and J 4 bases; nucleotides not matched to a gene: 4. CDR3 nucleotides: TGTGCCAGCAGCTCGAGACAGGGATACAATGAGCAGTTCTTC. The encoded protein is CASSSRQGYNEQFF.

The CDR3, as DNA: TGTGCCAGCAGCCAAGTAGGGGGAGTTGAAGCTTTCTTT. The encoded protein is CASSQVGGVEAFF. The V call is TRBV3-1 (or the pseudogene TRBV3-2), the J call TRBJ1-1; possible D gene TRBD1, 6 bases. The CDR3 covers 13 residues. V lost 1 base and J lost 7, with 10 bases in between. Per the germline V gene, CDR1 is LGHDT and CDR2 is YNNKEL (reference sequence).

The chain couples TRBV18 to TRBJ1-1; D gene uncertain. Trimming left V 6 bases short and J 3 bases short, with 11 bases between. The CDR3 sequence is 13 residues long. Germline V CDR1 and CDR2: KGHSH, LQKENI. The CDR3 coding sequence is TGTGCCAGCTCGATTCAGAGGGACACTGAAGCTTTCTTT. Amino acid sequence: CASSIQRDTEAFF.

The rearrangement links TRBV19 to TRBJ1-6; D is undetermined. Germline V gene data show CDR1 as LNHDA and CDR2 as SQIVND (reference sequence). This CDR3 region has 19 residues. Trimming cost V 1 base and J 3 bases, with 19 bases left between them. CDR3 bases: TGTGCCAGTAGTATAGCGGGGAGGGCCCAAATTTTCTATAATTCACCCCTCCACTTT. Translating it yields CASSIAGRAQIFYNSPLHF.

The table lists this clone with a few counts. The chain uses TRBV4-1 and TRBJ2-7, with 11 nucleotides matching TRBD1. The junction had 6 bases not matched to a gene; V was cut back by 3 bases and J by 5 bases. The germline V gene encodes CDR1 MGHRA and CDR2 YSYEKL. CDR3 length: 15 residues. CDR3 in amino acids: CASSHHGQGADEQYF. In DNA form, the CDR3 reads TGCGCCAGCAGCCACCACGGACAGGGGGCAGACGAGCAGTACTTC.

J is TRBJ2-1 and V is TRBV30; 9 bases line up with TRBD2. The CDR3 has 13 amino acids. Unmatched junction bases numbered 7, after V lost 5 bases and J lost 8 bases. Germline assignment: CDR1 GTSNPN and CDR2 SVGIG (reference sequence). The CDR3 DNA is TGTGCCTGGGGGCGGGGGGGGATCCATGAGCAGTTCTTC. It encodes CAWGRGGIHEQFF.